These T cell receptor beta chains were read from a single sample in a study of blood T cell repertoires in COVID-19. Assay: immunoSEQ multiplex PCR; the TCRdb copy retains only in-frame clones and omits some. The table lists fewer than 500,000 clones, around 88% of them singletons, with around 4.5% in the top ten. Specimen: peripheral blood. Source of these receptors: a woman in her 30s with acute or convalescent COVID-19. CDR3s include the opening cysteine and the closing phenylalanine or tryptophan. The order of the fields is clone size, J gene, D gene, V gene, CDR3 protein, CDR3 DNA. D genes are given only for firm matches. Size is stated for part of the rows, as once, few or many counts, or as a class when the clone is expanded.

>-|TRBJ2-1|-|TRBV25-1
CASAPSREQFF
TGTGCCAGCGCCCCCTCGCGCGAGCAGTTCTTC
>once|TRBJ2-3|TRBD2|TRBV6-5
CASSLAGGPTDTQYF
TGTGCCAGCAGCCTAGCGGGGGGTCCCACAGATACGCAGTATTTT
>-|TRBJ2-1|-|TRBV7-2
CASSWVGTPNNEQFF
TGTGCCAGCAGCTGGGTCGGGACTCCTAACAATGAGCAGTTCTTC
>once|TRBJ2-7|TRBD1|TRBV2
CASGDRGQGAWEQYF
TGTGCCAGCGGAGACAGAGGACAGGGGGCCTGGGAGCAGTACTTC
>-|TRBJ2-7|-|TRBV5-6
CASSAYLTDLYEQYF
TGTGCCAGCAGCGCGTACCTGACAGACCTCTACGAGCAGTACTTC
>-|TRBJ2-3|TRBD2|TRBV4-1
CASSQGTSSSTDTQYF
TGCGCCAGCAGCCAAGGGACTAGCTCTAGCACAGATACGCAGTATTTT
>-|TRBJ1-3|TRBD1|TRBV12-3/TRBV12-4
CASSRTGWNTIYF
TGTGCCAGCAGCCGGACAGGGTGGAACACCATATATTTT
>-|TRBJ2-7|-|TRBV28
CASSPQGGYYEQYF
TGTGCCAGCAGTCCCCAGGGGGGATACTACGAGCAGTACTTC
>once|TRBJ2-1|TRBD1|TRBV10-3
CAISGSGTGGRNEQFF
TGTGCCATCAGTGGATCCGGGACAGGGGGCCGGAATGAGCAGTTCTTC
>-|TRBJ2-7|TRBD1|TRBV5-1
CASSFNAGGAYEQYF
TGCGCCAGCAGCTTTAACGCAGGGGGCGCCTACGAGCAGTACTTC
>-|TRBJ1-1|-|TRBV5-6
CASSLASNTEAFF
TGTGCCAGCAGCTTGGCGTCCAACACTGAAGCTTTCTTT
>once|TRBJ2-4|-|TRBV6-1
CASSEDRRSFPLAKNIQYF
TGTGCCAGCAGTGAAGATCGCAGGTCATTTCCTCTAGCCAAAAACATTCAGTACTTC
>-|TRBJ2-1|-|TRBV28
CASSFSLWSYNEQFF
TGTGCCAGCAGTTTTAGTTTATGGTCCTACAATGAGCAGTTCTTC
>once|TRBJ2-3|TRBD1|TRBV9
CASSVSGGAEDTQYF
TGTGCCAGCAGCGTTTCAGGGGGCGCTGAAGATACGCAGTATTTT
>-|TRBJ2-1|TRBD2|TRBV7-2
CASSGAGGLIEQFF
TGTGCCAGCAGCGGAGCGGGGGGGCTAATTGAGCAGTTCTTC
>-|TRBJ2-7|TRBD2|TRBV5-1
CASSLDLASTQRGSEQYF
TGCGCCAGCAGCTTGGATCTAGCGTCGACTCAGCGGGGCTCCGAGCAGTACTTC
>-|TRBJ2-5|TRBD1|TRBV10-3
CAISPGGSETQYF
TGTGCCATCAGCCCAGGGGGCTCGGAGACCCAGTACTTC
>-|TRBJ2-1|TRBD2|TRBV5-4
CASSPRGGSFNEQFF
TGTGCCAGCAGCCCGCGGGGGGGCTCTTTCAATGAGCAGTTCTTC
>-|TRBJ2-2|-|TRBV7-3
CASSRRTGELFF
TGTGCCAGCAGCCGTCGCACCGGGGAGCTGTTTTTT
>-|TRBJ2-6|TRBD1|TRBV15
CATRRPGQGASGANVLTF
TGTGCCACCAGAAGACCGGGACAGGGGGCATCCGGGGCCAACGTCCTGACTTTC